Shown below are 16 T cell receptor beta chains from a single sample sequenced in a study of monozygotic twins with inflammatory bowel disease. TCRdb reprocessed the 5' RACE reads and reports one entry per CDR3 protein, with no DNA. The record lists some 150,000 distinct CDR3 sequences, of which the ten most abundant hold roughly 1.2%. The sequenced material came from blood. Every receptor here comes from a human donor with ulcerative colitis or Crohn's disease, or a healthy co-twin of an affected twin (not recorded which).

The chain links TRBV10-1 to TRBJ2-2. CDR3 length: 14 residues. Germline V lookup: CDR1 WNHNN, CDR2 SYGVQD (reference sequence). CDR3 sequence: CASSEGSNTGELFF.

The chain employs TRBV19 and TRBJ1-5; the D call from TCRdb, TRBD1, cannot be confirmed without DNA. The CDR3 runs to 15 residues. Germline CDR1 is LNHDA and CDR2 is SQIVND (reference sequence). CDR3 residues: CASNSWDRGNQPQHF.

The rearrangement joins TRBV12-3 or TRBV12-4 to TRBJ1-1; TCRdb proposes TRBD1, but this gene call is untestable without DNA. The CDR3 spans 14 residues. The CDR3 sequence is CASSSGTGVGVAFF.

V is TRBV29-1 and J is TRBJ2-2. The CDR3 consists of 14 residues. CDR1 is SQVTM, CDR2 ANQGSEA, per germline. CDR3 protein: CSVEDLRDTGELFF.

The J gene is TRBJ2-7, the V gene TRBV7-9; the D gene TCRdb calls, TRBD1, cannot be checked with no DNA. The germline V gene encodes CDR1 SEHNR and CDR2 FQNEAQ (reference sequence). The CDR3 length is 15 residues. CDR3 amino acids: CASSPSGTLAYEQYF.

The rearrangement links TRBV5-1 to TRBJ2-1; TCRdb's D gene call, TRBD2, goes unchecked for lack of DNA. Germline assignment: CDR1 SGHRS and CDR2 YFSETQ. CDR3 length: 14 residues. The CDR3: CASSFGGSGNEQFF.

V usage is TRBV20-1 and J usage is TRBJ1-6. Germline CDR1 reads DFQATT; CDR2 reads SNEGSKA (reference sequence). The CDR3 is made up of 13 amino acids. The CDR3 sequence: CSAGQGGNSPLHF.

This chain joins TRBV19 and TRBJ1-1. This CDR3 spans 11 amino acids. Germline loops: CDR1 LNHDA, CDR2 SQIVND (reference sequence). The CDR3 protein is CASSLYTEAFF. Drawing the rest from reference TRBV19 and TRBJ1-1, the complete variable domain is DGGITQSPKYLFRKEGQNVTLSCEQNLNHDAMYWYRQDPGQGLRLIYYSQIVNDFQKGDIAEGYSVSREKKESFPLTVTSAQKNPTAFYLCASSLYTEAFFGQGTRLTVV.

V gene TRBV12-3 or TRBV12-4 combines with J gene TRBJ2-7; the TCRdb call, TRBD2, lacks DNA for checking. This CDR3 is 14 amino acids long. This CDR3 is CASTFRRAGYEQYF.

This chain's CDR3 is CASSTRDYKNTGELFF. J is TRBJ2-2 and V is TRBV6-1; TCRdb gives TRBD2 as the D gene, but with no DNA this cannot be confirmed. Looked up from germline, CDR1 is MNHNS and CDR2 is SASEGT. This CDR3 has 16 amino acids.

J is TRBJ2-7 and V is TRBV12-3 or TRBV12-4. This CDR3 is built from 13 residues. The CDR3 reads CASSLALGFGQYF.

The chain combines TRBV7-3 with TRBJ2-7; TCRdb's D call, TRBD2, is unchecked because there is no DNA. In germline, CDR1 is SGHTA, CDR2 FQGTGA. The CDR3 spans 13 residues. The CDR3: CASSPGTADEQYF.

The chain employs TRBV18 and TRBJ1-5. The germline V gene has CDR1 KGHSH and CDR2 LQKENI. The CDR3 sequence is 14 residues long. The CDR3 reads CASSREDSNQPQHF.

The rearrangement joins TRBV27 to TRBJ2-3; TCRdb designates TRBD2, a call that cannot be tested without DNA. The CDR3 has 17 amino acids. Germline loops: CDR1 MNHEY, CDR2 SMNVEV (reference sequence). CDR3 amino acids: CASSLSFRGGIADTQYF.

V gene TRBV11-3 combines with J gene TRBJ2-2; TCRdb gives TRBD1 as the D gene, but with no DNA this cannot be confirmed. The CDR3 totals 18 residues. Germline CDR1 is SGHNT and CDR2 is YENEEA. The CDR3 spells CASSSLNRWDRVAGELFF.

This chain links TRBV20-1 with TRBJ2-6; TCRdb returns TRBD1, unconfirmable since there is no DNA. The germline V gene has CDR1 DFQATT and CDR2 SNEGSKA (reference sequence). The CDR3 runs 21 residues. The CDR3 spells CSARVPPGTGPLNSGANVLTF.